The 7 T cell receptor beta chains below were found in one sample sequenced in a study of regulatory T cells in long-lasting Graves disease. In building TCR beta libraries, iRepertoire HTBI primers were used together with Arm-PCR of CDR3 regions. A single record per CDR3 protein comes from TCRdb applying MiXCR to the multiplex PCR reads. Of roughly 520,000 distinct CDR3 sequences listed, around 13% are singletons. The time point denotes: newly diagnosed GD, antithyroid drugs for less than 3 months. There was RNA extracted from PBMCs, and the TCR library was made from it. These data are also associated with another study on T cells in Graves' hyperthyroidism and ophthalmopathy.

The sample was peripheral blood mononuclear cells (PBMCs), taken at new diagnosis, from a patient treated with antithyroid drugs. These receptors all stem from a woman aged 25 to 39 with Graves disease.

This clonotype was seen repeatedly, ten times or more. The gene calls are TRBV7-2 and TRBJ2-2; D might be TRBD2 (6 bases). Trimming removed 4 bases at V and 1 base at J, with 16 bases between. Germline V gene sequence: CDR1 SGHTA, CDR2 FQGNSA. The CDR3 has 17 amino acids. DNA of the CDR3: TGTGCCAGCAGCTACCTTCGCGGGATCGGGAACACCGGGGAGCTGTTTTTT. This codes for CASSYLRGIGNTGELFF.

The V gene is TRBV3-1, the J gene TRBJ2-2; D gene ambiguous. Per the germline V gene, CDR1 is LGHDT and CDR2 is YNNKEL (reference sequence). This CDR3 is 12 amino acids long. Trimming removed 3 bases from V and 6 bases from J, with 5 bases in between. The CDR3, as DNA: TGTGCCAGCAGCCATTCTGCCGGGGAGCTGTTTTTT. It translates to CASSHSAGELFF.

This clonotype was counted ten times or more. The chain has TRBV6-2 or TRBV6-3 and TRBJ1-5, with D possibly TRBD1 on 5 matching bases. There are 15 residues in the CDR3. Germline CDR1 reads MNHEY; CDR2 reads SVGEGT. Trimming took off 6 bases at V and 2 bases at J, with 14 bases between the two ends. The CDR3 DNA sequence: TGTGCCAGCAGCCCGGAGGGGTCGGGCAATCAGCCCCAGCATTTT. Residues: CASSPEGSGNQPQHF.

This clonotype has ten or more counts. Here the CDR3 reads CASSQLDIISYNEQFF. CDR3 sequence (DNA): TGCGCCAGCAGCCAACTCGACATCATCTCCTACAATGAGCAGTTCTTC. The chain uses TRBV4-1 and TRBJ2-1, with D unclear. With 2 bases removed from V and 0 bases from J, the gap between germline ends came to 11 bases. The V gene's germline CDR1 is MGHRA and CDR2 YSYEKL. The CDR3 consists of 16 residues.

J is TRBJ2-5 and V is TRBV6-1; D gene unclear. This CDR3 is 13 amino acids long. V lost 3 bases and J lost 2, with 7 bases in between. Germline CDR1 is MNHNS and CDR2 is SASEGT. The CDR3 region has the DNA TGTGCCAGCAGTGACTGGTCTCAAGAGACCCAGTACTTC. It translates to CASSDWSQETQYF.

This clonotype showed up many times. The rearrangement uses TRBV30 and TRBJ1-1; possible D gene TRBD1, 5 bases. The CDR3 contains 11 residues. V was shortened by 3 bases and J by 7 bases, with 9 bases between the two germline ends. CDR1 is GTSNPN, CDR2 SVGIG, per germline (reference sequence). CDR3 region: CAWRGGIEAFF. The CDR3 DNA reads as TGTGCCTGGAGGGGGGGTATTGAAGCTTTCTTT.

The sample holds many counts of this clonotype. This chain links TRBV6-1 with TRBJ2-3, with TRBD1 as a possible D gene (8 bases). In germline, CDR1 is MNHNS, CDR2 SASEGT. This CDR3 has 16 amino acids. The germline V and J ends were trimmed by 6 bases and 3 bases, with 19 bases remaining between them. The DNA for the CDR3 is TGTGCCAGCAGCCGTTCTACAGGGGGAGGGACAGATACGCAGTATTTT. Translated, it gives CASSRSTGGGTDTQYF.